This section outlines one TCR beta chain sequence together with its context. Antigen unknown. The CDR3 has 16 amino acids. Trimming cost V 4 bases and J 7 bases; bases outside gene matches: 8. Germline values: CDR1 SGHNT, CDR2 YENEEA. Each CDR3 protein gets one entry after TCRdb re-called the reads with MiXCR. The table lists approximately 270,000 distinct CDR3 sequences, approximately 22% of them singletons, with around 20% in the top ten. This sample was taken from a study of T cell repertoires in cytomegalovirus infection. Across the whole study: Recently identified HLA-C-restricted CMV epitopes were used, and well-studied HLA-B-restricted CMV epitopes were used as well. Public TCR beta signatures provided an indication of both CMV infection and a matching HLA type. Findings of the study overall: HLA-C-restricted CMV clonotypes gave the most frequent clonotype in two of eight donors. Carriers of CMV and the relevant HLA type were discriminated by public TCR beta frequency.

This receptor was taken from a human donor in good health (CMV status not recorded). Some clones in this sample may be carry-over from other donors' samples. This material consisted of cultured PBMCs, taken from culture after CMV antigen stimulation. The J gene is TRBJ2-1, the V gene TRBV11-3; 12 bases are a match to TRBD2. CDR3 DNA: TGTGCCAGCAGCTCATTTGGACTAGCGGGAATGAATGAGCAGTTCTTC. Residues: CASSSFGLAGMNEQFF.